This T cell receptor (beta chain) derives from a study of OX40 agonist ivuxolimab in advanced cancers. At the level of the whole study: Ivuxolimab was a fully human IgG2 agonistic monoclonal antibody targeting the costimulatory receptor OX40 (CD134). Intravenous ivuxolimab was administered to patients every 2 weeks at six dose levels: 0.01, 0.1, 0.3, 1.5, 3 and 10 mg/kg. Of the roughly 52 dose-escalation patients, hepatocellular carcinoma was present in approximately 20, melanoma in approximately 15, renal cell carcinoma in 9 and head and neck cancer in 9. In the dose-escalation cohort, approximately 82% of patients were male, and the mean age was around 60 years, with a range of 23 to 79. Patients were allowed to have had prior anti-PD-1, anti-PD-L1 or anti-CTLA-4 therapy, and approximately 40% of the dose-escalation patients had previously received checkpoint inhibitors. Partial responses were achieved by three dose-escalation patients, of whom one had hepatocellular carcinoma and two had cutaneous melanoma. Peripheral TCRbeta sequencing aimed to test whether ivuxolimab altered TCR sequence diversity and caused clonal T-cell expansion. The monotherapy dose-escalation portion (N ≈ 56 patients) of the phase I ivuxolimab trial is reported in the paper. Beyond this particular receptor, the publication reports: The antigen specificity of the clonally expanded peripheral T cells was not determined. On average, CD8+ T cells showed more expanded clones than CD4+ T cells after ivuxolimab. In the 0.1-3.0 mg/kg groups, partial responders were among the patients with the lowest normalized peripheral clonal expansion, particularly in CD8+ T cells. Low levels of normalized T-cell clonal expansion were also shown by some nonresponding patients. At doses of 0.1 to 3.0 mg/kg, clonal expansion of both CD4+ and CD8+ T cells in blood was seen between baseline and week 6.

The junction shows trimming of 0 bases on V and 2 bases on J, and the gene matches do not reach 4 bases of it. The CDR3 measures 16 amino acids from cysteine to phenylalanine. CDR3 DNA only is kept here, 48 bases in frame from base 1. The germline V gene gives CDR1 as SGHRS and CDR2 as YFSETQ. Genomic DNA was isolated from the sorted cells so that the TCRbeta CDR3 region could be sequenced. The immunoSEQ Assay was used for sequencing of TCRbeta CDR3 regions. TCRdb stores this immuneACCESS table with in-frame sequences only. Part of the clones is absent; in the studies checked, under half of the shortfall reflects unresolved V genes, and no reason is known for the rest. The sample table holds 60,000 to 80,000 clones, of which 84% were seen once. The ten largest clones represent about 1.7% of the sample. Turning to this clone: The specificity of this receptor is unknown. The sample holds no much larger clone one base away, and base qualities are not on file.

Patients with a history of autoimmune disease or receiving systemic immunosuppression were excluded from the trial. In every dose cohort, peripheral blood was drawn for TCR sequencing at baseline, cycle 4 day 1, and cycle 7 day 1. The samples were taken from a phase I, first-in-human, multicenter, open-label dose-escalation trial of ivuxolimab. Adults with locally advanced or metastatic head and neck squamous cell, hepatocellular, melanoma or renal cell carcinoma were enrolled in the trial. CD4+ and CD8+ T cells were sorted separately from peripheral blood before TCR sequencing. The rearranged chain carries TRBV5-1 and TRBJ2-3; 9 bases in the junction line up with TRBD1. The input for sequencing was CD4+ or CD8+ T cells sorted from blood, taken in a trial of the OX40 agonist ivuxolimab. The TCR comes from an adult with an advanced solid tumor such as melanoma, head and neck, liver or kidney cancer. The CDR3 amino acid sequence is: CASSLGGTGTTDTQYF. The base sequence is TGCGCCAGCAGCTTGGGGGGGACAGGGACCACAGATACGCAGTATTTT.